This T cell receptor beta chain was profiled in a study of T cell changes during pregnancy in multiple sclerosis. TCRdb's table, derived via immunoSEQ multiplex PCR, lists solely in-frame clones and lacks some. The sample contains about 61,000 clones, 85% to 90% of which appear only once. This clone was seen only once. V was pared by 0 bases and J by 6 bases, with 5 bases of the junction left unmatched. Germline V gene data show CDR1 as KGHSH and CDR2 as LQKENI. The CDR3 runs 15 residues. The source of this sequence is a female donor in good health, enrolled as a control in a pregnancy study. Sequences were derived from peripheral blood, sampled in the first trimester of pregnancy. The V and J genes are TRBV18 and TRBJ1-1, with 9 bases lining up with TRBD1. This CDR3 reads CASSPPGQGKAEAFF. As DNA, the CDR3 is TGTGCCAGCTCACCACCGGGACAGGGTAAGGCTGAAGCTTTCTTT.